This passage covers 10 T cell receptor beta chains from one sample sequenced in a study of cytomegalovirus exposure and HLA in healthy donors. TCRdb keeps only in-frame clones here, not all; method: immunoSEQ multiplex PCR. The sample includes some 140,000 clones, about 83% seen only once; the top ten take approximately 1.5%. The sequencing sample was made of PBMCs. The receptors were gathered from a woman aged 25-40 years in good health and CMV-seronegative.

This chain joins TRBV7-3 and TRBJ2-5, with D perhaps TRBD2 (6 bases). The CDR3 extends over 15 amino acids. Germline V gene data show CDR1 as SGHTA and CDR2 as FQGTGA. The ends were cut back, 3 bases at V and 1 base at J, with 12 bases in the middle. The CDR3 protein is CASSFGGGIQETQYF. The CDR3 nucleotides are TGTGCCAGCAGCTTCGGGGGAGGAATCCAAGAGACCCAGTACTTC.

The chain combines TRBV2 with TRBJ2-4, with TRBD2 matching over 9 bases. Per germline, CDR1 SNHLY and CDR2 FYNNEI. V lost 1 base to trimming and J lost 15 bases; unmatched junction nucleotides: 10. CDR3 length: 14 amino acids. The CDR3 region is CASSEEGGGALGYF. The CDR3 nucleotides read TGTGCCAGCAGTGAAGAGGGCGGGGGGGCCCTCGGGTACTTC.

This clone has more than one count but fewer than ten. The chain carries TRBV2 and TRBJ1-6; TRBD1 agrees at 7 bases. The CDR3 length is 15 residues. CDR1 and CDR2 (germline): SNHLY, FYNNEI. The J segment lost 10 bases and the V segment lost 7 bases, leaving 13 bases of the junction unmatched. In DNA, the CDR3 is TGTGCCAGCAACCAGGGACAGCTACGTTCCTCACCCCTCCACTTT. It yields the protein CASNQGQLRSSPLHF.

The CDR3 DNA reads as TGTGCTAGTGGGGGGGGTGAGGAACTAAACTATGGCTACACCTTC. It yields the protein CASGGGEELNYGYTF. V and J are TRBV12-5 and TRBJ1-2, with TRBD1 as a possible D gene (5 bases). This CDR3 is built from 15 residues. V lost 6 bases to trimming and J lost 2 bases, with 16 bases between them. Per germline, CDR1 LGHNT and CDR2 FRNRAP.

The chain links TRBV6-1 to TRBJ1-2; D is uncertain. Per germline, CDR1 MNHNS and CDR2 SASEGT. V lost 8 bases and J 6 bases, leaving 19 bases between the germline ends. The CDR3 spans 14 residues. The CDR3 region has the DNA TGTGCCAGCCTCGGGAACCGCCTATGGGATGGCTACACCTTC. Translated: CASLGNRLWDGYTF.

The V and J genes are TRBV7-9 and TRBJ1-2, with D perhaps TRBD1 (5 bases). The V gene's germline CDR1 is SEHNR and CDR2 FQNEAQ (reference sequence). This CDR3 is built from 15 residues. V lost 1 base, J lost 12 bases, and 21 bases lay in between. As DNA, the CDR3 is TGTGCCAGCAGCTTAGTGGGAGAGGGGCCGGGAGAGCACACCTTC. As protein: CASSLVGEGPGEHTF.

J is TRBJ2-5 and V is TRBV28; 8 bases agree with TRBD2. Germline CDR1 reads MDHEN; CDR2 reads SYDVKM. This CDR3 spans 17 amino acids. V was pared by 8 bases and J by 0 bases, with 14 bases of the junction left unmatched. The DNA of the CDR3 is TGTGCCAGCTCATTACATATAGCGGGGCTAGACCAAGAGACCCAGTACTTC. It codes for CASSLHIAGLDQETQYF.

The chain is built from TRBV11-2 and TRBJ2-7; a possible D gene is TRBD1 (5 bases). This CDR3 is 13 amino acids long. CDR1 and CDR2 from the germline V gene are SGHAT and FQNNGV. The V gene lost 1 base and the J gene lost 3 bases, with 7 bases spanning the gap. In DNA form, the CDR3 reads TGTGCCAGCAGCTTAGCCAGGGACTACGAGCAGTACTTC. This gives the protein CASSLARDYEQYF.

This chain joins TRBV6-6 and TRBJ1-2; D gene uncertain. The CDR3 contains 13 residues. In germline, CDR1 is MNHNY, CDR2 SVGAGI (reference sequence). With 2 bases removed from V and 7 bases from J, the gap between germline ends came to 11 bases. The CDR3 here is CASSYLTGSGYTF. The CDR3 region has the DNA TGTGCCAGCAGTTACCTCACCGGGTCTGGCTACACCTTC.

The chain joins TRBV4-2 to TRBJ2-1; 10 bases agree with TRBD1. This CDR3 region has 16 residues. Per germline, CDR1 LGHNA and CDR2 YNFKEQ. J lost 7 bases, V lost 0 bases, and 6 bases had no gene match. This CDR3 reads CASSQELGQGGNEQFF. The DNA for the CDR3 is TGTGCCAGCAGCCAAGAACTAGGACAGGGGGGGAATGAGCAGTTCTTC.